A selection of T cell receptor beta chains follows, all from one sample in a study of lymphopenia after photon versus proton radiotherapy. Repertoires were generated with immunoSEQ multiplex PCR, while TCRdb's copy carries only in-frame clones and drops some. The data show tens of thousands of clones, with 85% seen just once and around 20% held by the top ten. The specimen comprised peripheral blood, sampled from a patient treated with photon-based radiotherapy. Source of these receptors: a man aged 55-75 years with pancreatic cancer. The CDR3 runs from the conserved cysteine through the conserved F or W. Each record gives: D gene, J gene, clone size, V gene, CDR3 DNA, CDR3 protein. D genes are given only for firm matches. Clone size is stated in some rows and not others, as once, few, many or a class when expanded.

>NA|TRBJ2-5|NA|TRBV5-4
TGTGCCAGCAGCTTGGGGGGCAGCGAGACCCAGTACTTC
CASSLGGSETQYF
>NA|TRBJ1-3|NA|TRBV5-5
TGTGCCAGCAGCCTACCACACGCTGGAAACACCATATATTTT
CASSLPHAGNTIYF
>NA|TRBJ1-5|NA|TRBV4-1
TGCGCCAGCAGCCAACCGGGGCGGCAGCTGAATCAGCCCCAGCATTTT
CASSQPGRQLNQPQHF
>TRBD1|TRBJ1-1|once|TRBV10-2
TGCGCCAGCAGTGACCCAGGGGGAAGCACTGAAGCTTTCTTT
CASSDPGGSTEAFF
>NA|TRBJ2-3|NA|TRBV19
TGTGCCAGTAGTAGGTACGCCCAGGATACGCAGTATTTT
CASSRYAQDTQYF
>NA|TRBJ1-1|once|TRBV2
TGTGCCACCTCAACCGATGGGCCGGGGGCTTTCTTT
CATSTDGPGAFF
>NA|TRBJ1-1|NA|TRBV7-9
TGTGCCAGCAGCCCGGGACGGCGGGGCTATGAAGCTTTCTTT
CASSPGRRGYEAFF
>NA|TRBJ1-2|NA|TRBV7-9
TGTGCCAGCAGCTACCTTCTCTCGCAGGGGTGGGATGGCTACACCTTC
CASSYLLSQGWDGYTF
>NA|TRBJ2-3|NA|TRBV11-2
TGTGCCAGCAGCTTATATAACACAGATACGCAGTATTTT
CASSLYNTDTQYF
>NA|TRBJ1-2|NA|TRBV6-1
TGTGCCAGCAGTAGTCGCCTAAGTAATGGCTACACCTTC
CASSSRLSNGYTF
>NA|TRBJ2-2|NA|TRBV23-1
TGCGCCAGCAGTCCCCCCCTGTGCCGGGGGCCCTCGAGCACCGGGGAGCTGTTTTTT
CASSPPLCRGPSSTGELFF
>NA|TRBJ1-2|once|TRBV6-5
TGTGCCAGCAACGGACCGGACCGTGGGGCTGGCTACACCTTC
CASNGPDRGAGYTF
>TRBD1|TRBJ2-7|NA|TRBV10-3
TGTGCCATCAGTGGGGGGTTCGGACAGGGAAAAGACTATATTGGCGAGCAGTACTTC
CAISGGFGQGKDYIGEQYF
>NA|TRBJ2-7|few|TRBV14
TGTGCCAGCAGCCAAAAGGGGGGGTCCTACGAGCAGTACTTC
CASSQKGGSYEQYF
>TRBD1|TRBJ2-7|few|TRBV27
TGTGCCAGCAGTCCGACAGGGTACGAGCAGTACTTC
CASSPTGYEQYF
>NA|TRBJ2-1|NA|TRBV7-9
TGTGCCAGCAGCCTCACATTCGCGGGGGCCCACTACAATGAGCAGTTCTTC
CASSLTFAGAHYNEQFF
>NA|TRBJ2-5|NA|TRBV5-6
TGTGCCAGCAGCTTGGTCGCGGAGACCCAGTACTTC
CASSLVAETQYF
>TRBD1|TRBJ1-2|NA|TRBV29-1
TGCAGCGTTGAAAGGGACAGCTGGGGATATGGCTACACCTTC
CSVERDSWGYGYTF
>TRBD2|TRBJ2-2|NA|TRBV25-1
TGTGCCAGCAGCGCGCCAGCGGGGGCTACCCGGGCCGGGGAGCTGTTTTTT
CASSAPAGATRAGELFF
>NA|TRBJ2-7|medium-sized|TRBV15
TGTGCCACCAGCAGAGAGGCGACACCTCTCTACGAGCAGTACTTC
CATSREATPLYEQYF
>NA|TRBJ2-5|NA|TRBV14
TGTGCCAGCAGCCAACACCCATCAGAACCCCAAGAGACCCAGTACTTC
CASSQHPSEPQETQYF
>NA|TRBJ1-1|NA|TRBV6-4
TGTGCCAGCAGGCAGGCGCAGAGTGACACTGAAGCTTTCTTT
CASRQAQSDTEAFF
>TRBD1|TRBJ1-3|NA|TRBV29-1
TGCAGCGCAAGACAGGGACCCTCTGGAAACACCATATATTTT
CSARQGPSGNTIYF
>NA|TRBJ1-6|NA|TRBV14
TGTGCCAGCAGCCCCTTGAGGGGGGGCTTCAATTCACCCCTCCACTTT
CASSPLRGGFNSPLHF
>NA|TRBJ2-7|NA|TRBV7-8
TGTGCCAGCAGCTTAGAAGAAGGGGGGTTCTACGAGCAGTACTTC
CASSLEEGGFYEQYF
>NA|TRBJ2-7|NA|TRBV11-2
TGTGCCAGCAGCATACAGGGTTACGAGCAGTACTTC
CASSIQGYEQYF
>TRBD1|TRBJ1-2|NA|TRBV11-2
TGTGCCAGCAGCCACTTACAGGGGGTGGACTCCCTATCCGGCTACACCTTC
CASSHLQGVDSLSGYTF
>NA|TRBJ2-7|once|TRBV11-2
TGTGCCAGCAGCTCCCCGAGGAACGCCCACGAGCAGTACTTC
CASSSPRNAHEQYF
>NA|TRBJ2-7|NA|TRBV6-6
TGTGCCAGCAGTTACCGGGAGATACCTAGCGAGTACGAGCAGTACTTC
CASSYREIPSEYEQYF
>NA|TRBJ1-1|once|TRBV28
TGTGCCAGCAGAAGCCGGGCGACAGGGAACACTGAAGCTTTCTTT
CASRSRATGNTEAFF
>NA|TRBJ1-4|few|TRBV9
TGTGCCAGCAGCGCGGAGGGGGGTGGTGAAAAACTGTTTTTT
CASSAEGGGEKLFF
>NA|TRBJ1-3|NA|TRBV9
TGTGCCAGCAGCCTTGGGAGCGGGACGGAAGCTGGAAACACCATATATTTT
CASSLGSGTEAGNTIYF
>NA|TRBJ1-5|few|TRBV30
TGTGCCTGGAGGGGAGGGGGAGGTCAGCCCCAGCATTTT
CAWRGGGGQPQHF
>TRBD1|TRBJ2-5|NA|TRBV18
TGTGCCAGCTCCCCGGGACAGCAAGAGACCCAGTACTTC
CASSPGQQETQYF
>NA|TRBJ1-5|once|TRBV12-5
TGTGCTAGTGGCACCGGGGGGGTCAATCAGCCCCAGCATTTT
CASGTGGVNQPQHF
>NA|TRBJ1-4|NA|TRBV15
TGTGCCACCAGCAGTGAGGGTAATGAAAAACTGTTTTTT
CATSSEGNEKLFF
>TRBD1|TRBJ1-6|NA|TRBV28
TGTGCCAGTACGGCCGGGACAGGTGGTTCACCCCTCCACTTT
CASTAGTGGSPLHF
>NA|TRBJ1-5|NA|TRBV5-6
TGTGCCAGCAGCTTCGCAGTTAGCAATCAGCCCCAGCATTTT
CASSFAVSNQPQHF
>TRBD1|TRBJ1-1|NA|TRBV5-1
TGCGCCAGCAGCCTTGGACAGGGTCCGGCTGAAGCTTTCTTT
CASSLGQGPAEAFF
>NA|TRBJ2-5|NA|TRBV27
TGTGCCAGCAGTCGGACAGACCAAGAGACCCAGTACTTC
CASSRTDQETQYF
>NA|TRBJ1-2|once|TRBV19
TGTGCCAGTAGTATATGGTATAGGGAGAGTTACTTGAACTATGGCTACACCTTC
CASSIWYRESYLNYGYTF
>NA|TRBJ1-1|NA|TRBV11-2
TGTGCCAGCAGCTCTAAATATCTGGGTGAAGCTTTCTTT
CASSSKYLGEAFF
>TRBD2|TRBJ2-1|once|TRBV5-1
TGCGCCAGCAGCTTGGACGGGGGGGCTGATGAGCAGTTCTTC
CASSLDGGADEQFF
>TRBD1|TRBJ1-5|NA|TRBV7-3
TGTGCCAGCAGCTCGTCCCGGGACAGGTACCTGGGCAATCAGCCCCAGCATTTT
CASSSSRDRYLGNQPQHF
>NA|TRBJ2-2|NA|TRBV5-6
TGTGCCAGCAGCTCCTCGGGGCGGGGACGTACCGGGGAGCTGTTTTTT
CASSSSGRGRTGELFF
>NA|TRBJ2-1|NA|TRBV19
TGTGCCTCCACCAAACAGGGTAGTGGTGAGCAGTTCTTC
CASTKQGSGEQFF
>TRBD2|TRBJ2-3|NA|TRBV5-1
TGCGCCAGCAGCTTGGAGACTAGCGGGGGGGTAGATACGCAGTATTTT
CASSLETSGGVDTQYF
>NA|TRBJ1-1|NA|TRBV18
TGTGCCAGCTCACCATATCGGCGGGCAGACCATCGGACTGAAGCTTTCTTT
CASSPYRRADHRTEAFF
>TRBD1|TRBJ2-3|NA|TRBV28
TGTGCCAGCAGTTCTCCGGGACAGGGGAAGGGAGATACGCAGTATTTT
CASSSPGQGKGDTQYF
>NA|TRBJ1-6|NA|TRBV5-4
TGTGCCAGCAGCTTGGGCCGGGAAATGACACCCCTCCACTTT
CASSLGREMTPLHF
>NA|TRBJ2-5|once|TRBV7-2
TGTGCCAGCAGCTTCGCCGAAGATTCTGTGTTGCACTTC
CASSFAEDSVLHF
>NA|TRBJ1-5|once|TRBV2
TGCGCCAGCAGTGGGATAGGGAATCAGCCCCAGCATTTT
CASSGIGNQPQHF
>NA|TRBJ2-1|NA|TRBV19
TGTGCCAGTAGCCCCCGAGGACTCAAGGGCTACAATGAGCAGTTCTTC
CASSPRGLKGYNEQFF